The source of this T cell receptor (beta chain) is a study of OX40 agonist ivuxolimab in advanced cancers. Generated by immunoSEQ multiplex PCR, the TCRdb table keeps only in-frame clones and is missing some. The table has about 80,000 clones, around 94% seen once. The CDR3 extends over 15 amino acids. Germline V gene sequence: CDR1 LGHNA, CDR2 YSLEER. The trim removed 5 bases at V and 3 bases at J, leaving 10 bases unmatched. Material: CD4+ or CD8+ T cells sorted from blood, obtained in a trial of the OX40 agonist ivuxolimab. The TCR originated in an adult with an advanced solid tumor such as melanoma, head and neck, liver or kidney cancer. V and J are TRBV4-3 and TRBJ2-7; 7 nucleotides align to TRBD1. CDR3 sequence: CASSEGWPGGYEQYF. The CDR3 nucleotides are TGCGCCAGCAGCGAAGGGTGGCCAGGGGGCTACGAGCAGTACTTC.